These 15 T cell receptor beta chains came from one sample sequenced in a study of T-cell memory formation after mild COVID-19. TCRdb recomputed calls from the 5' RACE reads with MiXCR, one row per CDR3 protein. Of hundreds of thousands of distinct CDR3 sequences in the sample, around 28% were seen once. The sequencing input was PBMCs or a T cell subset sorted from them (not recorded which). The receptors stem from an adult woman who had mild COVID-19 (a few samples of this study predate the infection). Cell type and time point are not known.

The V call is TRBV10-2, the J call TRBJ2-1; D might be TRBD2 (6 bases). CDR3 length equals 11 residues. With 10 bases removed from V and 7 bases from J, the gap between germline ends came to 11 bases. CDR1 and CDR2 from the germline V gene are WSHSY and SAAADI. As DNA, the CDR3 is TGCGCCACTCTGGGGGGTAATGAGCAGTTCTTC. It is translated as CATLGGNEQFF.

A few counts support this clonotype. CDR3 coding DNA: TGTGCCAGCAAAGAACTAGCGGGAGCAGGCACCGGGGAGCTGTTTTTT. It is translated as CASKELAGAGTGELFF. The chain carries TRBV6-2 or TRBV6-3 and TRBJ2-2, with TRBD2 identical over 11 bases. This CDR3 is built from 16 residues. Losses at the gene ends were 7 bases for V and 4 bases for J; bases not matched to a gene: 8. Germline V gene data show CDR1 as MNHEY and CDR2 as SVGEGT.

This clonotype came up a few times. V gene TRBV15 combines with J gene TRBJ2-5, with TRBD2 identical over 8 bases. This CDR3 contains 16 residues. Unmatched junction bases numbered 16, after V lost 8 bases and J lost 5 bases. Germline V gene data show CDR1 as LNHNV and CDR2 as YYDKDF (reference sequence). CDR3 sequence reads: CATRGGSDERMETQYF. The CDR3 region has the DNA TGTGCCACCCGGGGGGGTAGCGACGAGAGGATGGAGACCCAGTACTTC.

This chain joins TRBV5-8 and TRBJ2-5; weak D call: TRBD1 (5 bases). This CDR3 comprises 14 residues. Trimming removed 5 bases at V and 5 bases at J, with 16 bases between. Germline V gene lookup returns CDR1 SGHTS and CDR2 YDEGEE. CDR3 nucleotide sequence: TGTGCCAGCAGGTCGCCAGGGTACGGGGAGACCCAGTACTTC. Translating it yields CASRSPGYGETQYF. Using reference TRBV5-8 and TRBJ2-5 for the parts outside the CDR3, the full variable domain is EAGVTQSPTHLIKTRGQQATLRCSPISGHTSVYWYQQALGLGLQFLLWYDEGEERNRGNFPPRFSGRQFPNYSSELNVNALELEDSALYLCASRSPGYGETQYFGPGTRLLVL.

V usage is TRBV5-1 and J usage is TRBJ1-3; D gene ambiguous. Per the germline V gene, CDR1 is SGHRS and CDR2 is YFSETQ. This CDR3 comprises 15 residues. V shed 4 bases and J shed 2 bases, with 13 bases lying between them. Here the CDR3 reads CASSGSASAGNTIYF. The CDR3 DNA sequence: TGCGCCAGCAGCGGATCAGCTTCGGCTGGAAACACCATATATTTT.

The chain recombines TRBV7-6 with TRBJ2-5; TRBD2 might be the D (5 bases). Between the trimmed V and J ends, which lost 1 base and 4 bases, there was a span of 16 bases. The germline gives CDR1 SGHVS, CDR2 FNYEAQ. CDR3 length: 16 residues. The CDR3 here is CASSLEGGGGRETQYF. The CDR3 bases are TGTGCCAGCAGCTTAGAAGGCGGAGGAGGTAGAGAGACCCAGTACTTC.

This clonotype has more than one count but fewer than ten. The chain combines TRBV12-3 or TRBV12-4 with TRBJ2-3; 11 nucleotides line up with TRBD2. The CDR3 loop spans 17 amino acids. V trimming: 5 bases; J trimming: 5 bases; junction bases outside the gene matches: 12. Written as DNA, the CDR3 is TGTGCCAGCAGTCCCAATAGCGGGAGGGCCGTAGGAGATACGCAGTATTTT. It encodes CASSPNSGRAVGDTQYF.

V gene TRBV6-6 combines with J gene TRBJ1-3, with 7 nucleotides matching TRBD1. The CDR3 loop spans 13 amino acids. The V gene's germline CDR1 is MNHNY and CDR2 SVGAGI (reference sequence). Unmatched junction bases numbered 3, after V lost 6 bases and J lost 4 bases. CDR3 DNA sequence: TGTGCCAGCAGCACGACAGGGGGAAACACCATATATTTT. Residues: CASSTTGGNTIYF.

This clonotype has a count of ten or more. The gene calls are TRBV18 and TRBJ2-3; D unclear. Germline CDR1 and CDR2: KGHSH and LQKENI. Deletions cut 2 bases from V and 0 bases from J, with 3 bases between. The CDR3 sequence is 13 residues long. This CDR3 is CASSPESTDTQYF. CDR3 nucleotides: TGTGCCAGCTCACCAGAGAGCACAGATACGCAGTATTTT. The whole variable domain, filled in from reference TRBV18 and TRBJ2-3, reads NAGVMQNPRHLVRRRGQEARLRCSPMKGHSHVYWYRQLPEEGLKFMVYLQKENIIDESGMPKERFSAEFPKEGPSILRIQQVVRGDSAAYFCASSPESTDTQYFGPGTRLTVL.

In this sample, this clonotype turned up a few times. This sequence joins TRBV4-2 and TRBJ2-5, with TRBD2 matching 7 bases. Trimming cost V 5 bases and J 2 bases; bases outside gene matches: 5. Germline V gene lookup returns CDR1 LGHNA and CDR2 YNFKEQ. The CDR3 loop spans 14 amino acids. Here the CDR3 reads CASSDTSVQETQYF. The CDR3 region has the DNA TGTGCCAGCAGCGATACTAGCGTTCAAGAGACCCAGTACTTC.

This chain links TRBV24-1 with TRBJ2-6, with a tentative D call TRBD1 (5 bases). V lost 9 bases, J lost 0 bases, and 14 bases lay in between. The germline gives CDR1 KGHDR, CDR2 SFDVKD. The CDR3 contains 16 residues. The CDR3 sequence: CATGHRTSSGANVLTF. CDR3 nucleotides: TGTGCCACCGGCCACAGGACGAGCTCTGGGGCCAACGTCCTGACTTTC.

The rearrangement joins TRBV6-2 or TRBV6-3 to TRBJ2-7; no clear D. Germline CDR1 MNHEY, CDR2 SVGEGT. V lost 0 bases and J lost 5, with 8 bases in between. The CDR3 runs to 13 residues. The CDR3 sequence: CASSYSTGDEQYF. DNA for the CDR3: TGTGCCAGCAGTTACTCGACTGGCGACGAGCAGTACTTC.

This clonotype has a handful of counts. The chain carries TRBV7-2 and TRBJ2-1, with 9 positions matching TRBD2. The CDR3 is made up of 15 amino acids. Germline CDR1 is SGHTA and CDR2 is FQGNSA. J was trimmed by 7 bases and V by 4 bases; bases with no gene match: 8. CDR3 bases: TGTGCCAGCAGCTCGGGACTAGCATGGGGGAATGAGCAGTTCTTC. It specifies CASSSGLAWGNEQFF.

This clonotype appeared a few times. The gene calls are TRBV5-1 and TRBJ1-2; 7 nucleotides align to TRBD1. Trimming removed 5 bases from V and 2 bases from J; junction bases left unmatched: 6. The CDR3 contains 14 residues. CDR1 is SGHRS, CDR2 YFSETQ, per germline. CDR3 residues: CASRVGQNNYGYTF. The CDR3 DNA reads TGCGCCAGCAGGGTGGGACAGAACAACTATGGCTACACCTTC.

This clonotype has more than one count but fewer than ten. V and J are TRBV24-1 and TRBJ2-1; possibly TRBD1 for D (6 bases). This CDR3 has 11 amino acids. Germline values: CDR1 KGHDR, CDR2 SFDVKD. V was shortened by 3 bases and J by 12 bases, with 8 bases between the two germline ends. CDR3 nucleotides: TGTGCCACCAGTGATCGGGACACGCAGTTCTTC. Amino acids: CATSDRDTQFF.